This is a list of T cell receptor beta chains from one sample in a study of beta chain features in type 1 diabetes. Only in-frame clones appear in the TCRdb table, and some are missing; sequencing was by immunoSEQ multiplex PCR. The table records 200,000 to 300,000 clones, roughly a tenth of them present only once. The sequencing input was naive CD4+ T cells from blood. The receptors shown here come from a man under 40 with type 1 diabetes. The CDR3 runs from the conserved cysteine through the conserved F or W. Fields, in order: V gene, clone size, D gene, J gene, CDR3 protein, CDR3 DNA. The D gene is left open where the match is weak. Size is stated for part of the rows, as once, few or many counts, or as a class when the clone is expanded.

v_call: TRBV19
clone_size: few
d_call: TRBD1
j_call: TRBJ1-5
cdr3_aa: CASSLRQGAIQPQHF
cdr3_nt: TGTGCCAGTAGTCTTCGACAGGGGGCAATTCAGCCCCAGCATTTT

v_call: TRBV7-9
clone_size: few
d_call: TRBD2
j_call: TRBJ2-3
cdr3_aa: CASTVPAGGTDTQYF
cdr3_nt: TGTGCCAGCACCGTTCCAGCGGGAGGCACAGATACGCAGTATTTT

v_call: TRBV7-8
clone_size: .
d_call: .
j_call: TRBJ2-1
cdr3_aa: CASSLDARAYNEQFF
cdr3_nt: TGTGCCAGCAGCTTAGATGCGAGGGCCTACAATGAGCAGTTCTTC

v_call: TRBV15
clone_size: .
d_call: TRBD2
j_call: TRBJ2-4
cdr3_aa: CATSRESLAGDIQYF
cdr3_nt: TGTGCCACCAGCAGAGAGTCCCTTGCGGGGGACATTCAGTACTTC

v_call: TRBV6-5
clone_size: .
d_call: .
j_call: TRBJ1-5
cdr3_aa: CASKKEGRTNQPQHF
cdr3_nt: TGTGCCAGCAAGAAGGAGGGAAGAACTAATCAGCCCCAGCATTTT

v_call: TRBV30
clone_size: few
d_call: .
j_call: TRBJ1-3
cdr3_aa: CAWTMGNTIYF
cdr3_nt: TGTGCCTGGACTATGGGAAACACCATATATTTT

v_call: TRBV7-2
clone_size: .
d_call: .
j_call: TRBJ2-7
cdr3_aa: CASSLTRSYEQYF
cdr3_nt: TGTGCCAGCAGCTTGACTCGCTCCTACGAGCAGTACTTC

v_call: TRBV5-1
clone_size: .
d_call: .
j_call: TRBJ2-2
cdr3_aa: CASSVSGLGTGELFF
cdr3_nt: TGCGCCAGCAGTGTTTCGGGACTGGGCACCGGGGAGCTGTTTTTT

v_call: TRBV6-6
clone_size: few
d_call: TRBD1
j_call: TRBJ2-7
cdr3_aa: CASNAGGSYEQYF
cdr3_nt: TGTGCCAGCAATGCAGGGGGTTCCTACGAGCAGTACTTC

v_call: TRBV15
clone_size: few
d_call: TRBD2
j_call: TRBJ2-3
cdr3_aa: CATSRKQRGTNDTQYF
cdr3_nt: TGTGCCACCAGCAGAAAACAGCGGGGGACTAACGATACGCAGTATTTT

v_call: TRBV5-6
clone_size: .
d_call: .
j_call: TRBJ2-2
cdr3_aa: CASRSGPGELFF
cdr3_nt: TGTGCCAGCAGATCAGGGCCCGGGGAGCTGTTTTTT

v_call: TRBV7-2
clone_size: few
d_call: .
j_call: TRBJ1-5
cdr3_aa: CASSVRNQPQHF
cdr3_nt: TGTGCCAGCAGCGTCCGTAATCAGCCCCAGCATTTT

v_call: TRBV7-9
clone_size: .
d_call: .
j_call: TRBJ1-1
cdr3_aa: CASSPPQVGNTEAFF
cdr3_nt: TGTGCCAGCAGCCCTCCGCAGGTCGGGAACACTGAAGCTTTCTTT

v_call: TRBV7-3
clone_size: .
d_call: .
j_call: TRBJ1-1
cdr3_aa: CASSSIGPGTEAFF
cdr3_nt: TGTGCCAGCAGCTCGATCGGACCCGGGACAGAAGCTTTCTTT

v_call: TRBV6-1
clone_size: few
d_call: .
j_call: TRBJ2-7
cdr3_aa: CASSEGFRGSSEQYF
cdr3_nt: TGTGCCAGCAGTGAAGGGTTCCGGGGGTCTAGCGAGCAGTACTTC

v_call: TRBV19
clone_size: few
d_call: .
j_call: TRBJ2-3
cdr3_aa: CASSIGGATDTQYF
cdr3_nt: TGTGCCAGTAGTATTGGGGGGGCTACAGATACGCAGTATTTT

v_call: TRBV9
clone_size: .
d_call: TRBD2
j_call: TRBJ2-7
cdr3_aa: CASSELAGAVYEQYF
cdr3_nt: TGTGCCAGCAGCGAACTAGCGGGGGCCGTATACGAGCAGTACTTC

v_call: TRBV10-3
clone_size: few
d_call: TRBD1
j_call: TRBJ2-7
cdr3_aa: CAISGTAYEQYF
cdr3_nt: TGTGCCATCAGCGGGACAGCCTACGAGCAGTACTTC

v_call: TRBV9
clone_size: few
d_call: TRBD1
j_call: TRBJ1-3
cdr3_aa: CASSVGVTGSSGNTIYF
cdr3_nt: TGTGCCAGCAGCGTAGGAGTGACAGGGAGCTCTGGAAACACCATATATTTT

v_call: TRBV6-1
clone_size: .
d_call: .
j_call: TRBJ1-2
cdr3_aa: CASARTAVGYGYTF
cdr3_nt: TGTGCCAGCGCAAGGACAGCCGTCGGCTATGGCTACACCTTC

v_call: TRBV30
clone_size: few
d_call: .
j_call: TRBJ1-2
cdr3_aa: CAWTRDLWDYTF
cdr3_nt: TGTGCCTGGACACGGGATCTATGGGACTACACCTTC

v_call: TRBV9
clone_size: .
d_call: TRBD1
j_call: TRBJ2-3
cdr3_aa: CASSPRTGNLPTQYF
cdr3_nt: TGTGCCAGCAGCCCTCGGACAGGGAACCTCCCTACGCAGTATTTT

v_call: TRBV30
clone_size: few
d_call: .
j_call: TRBJ2-6
cdr3_aa: CAWSGQASGANVLTF
cdr3_nt: TGTGCCTGGAGTGGACAAGCCTCTGGGGCCAACGTCCTGACTTTC